The clone carrying this T cell receptor (beta chain) was counted once. This specimen belongs to a study of CD8 T cells in Susac syndrome. The V gene lost 7 bases and the J gene lost 1 base, with 17 bases spanning the gap. The CDR3 consists of 15 residues. Germline CDR1 is MNHEY and CDR2 is SVGAGI. Random hexamers served to reverse transcribe roughly 0.45 to 1 ug RNA. Each CDR3 protein gets one entry after TCRdb re-called the immunoSEQ multiplex PCR reads with MiXCR. The data show 100,000 to 150,000 distinct CDR3 sequences, with around 96% seen just once and approximately 0.15% held by the top ten. The receptor was isolated from a human donor with Susac syndrome. Sequenced sample: CD4+ T cells from PBMCs. The rearrangement links TRBV6-5 to TRBJ2-7, with D possibly TRBD2 on 7 matching bases. CDR3: CASTFLGGTSYEQYF. The DNA for the CDR3 is TGTGCCAGCACCTTTCTGGGGGGGACATCCTACGAGCAGTACTTC.